This is a list of T cell receptor beta chains from one sample in a study of Ad26.COV2.S vaccination and SARS-CoV-2 variants. The data were produced by immunoSEQ multiplex PCR, yet TCRdb's version contains in-frame clones alone and is incomplete. Among some 390,000 clones listed, 89% were seen once. The sample in question was peripheral blood, obtained in a trial of Ad26.COV2.S vaccine versus placebo. The origin of the receptors is a person aged 18-60 years who received the Ad26.COV2.S COVID-19 vaccine or a placebo. The CDR3 runs from the conserved cysteine through the conserved F or W. D genes are given only for firm matches. Rows give clone size only sometimes, using once, few, many, or a class for an expanded clone.

d_gene,j_gene,v_gene,abundance,CDR3aa,CDR3nt
-,TRBJ2-7,TRBV6-2/TRBV6-3,few,CASSLAFYEQYF,TGTGCCAGCAGCCTCGCATTCTACGAGCAGTACTTC
-,TRBJ2-7,TRBV12-3/TRBV12-4,-,CASSSFAPYEQYF,TGTGCCAGCAGTTCCTTCGCCCCATACGAGCAGTACTTC
TRBD1,TRBJ2-6,TRBV11-2,-,CASSPQGQALTF,TGTGCCAGCAGCCCCCAGGGACAGGCCCTGACTTTC
-,TRBJ1-2,TRBV28,-,CASTTGWDYGYTF,TGTGCCAGCACCACAGGGTGGGACTATGGCTACACCTTC
TRBD1,TRBJ1-2,TRBV27,-,CASRPLGTGNYGYTF,TGTGCCAGCCGACCCTTAGGGACAGGGAACTATGGCTACACCTTC
-,TRBJ2-2,TRBV9,-,CASSVGGSGTGELFF,TGTGCCAGCAGCGTAGGTGGGAGTGGTACCGGGGAGCTGTTTTTT
TRBD1,TRBJ2-1,TRBV24-1,-,CATSDFVGDSSYNEQFF,TGTGCCACCAGTGATTTTGTGGGGGACAGCTCCTACAATGAGCAGTTCTTC
-,TRBJ1-2,TRBV19,-,CASSSSRGFYGYTF,TGTGCCAGTAGTTCGTCCAGGGGATTCTATGGCTACACCTTC
-,TRBJ2-3,TRBV5-8,-,CASSRGDTRTDTQYF,TGTGCCAGCAGCCGCGGGGACACCCGCACAGATACGCAGTATTTT
TRBD2,TRBJ2-3,TRBV27,few,CASAGGLGVVDTQYF,TGTGCCAGTGCCGGGGGACTAGGAGTGGTAGATACGCAGTATTTT
TRBD1,TRBJ2-7,TRBV3-1/TRBV3-2,-,CASSRGQVGSYEQYF,TGTGCCAGCAGCCGAGGACAGGTGGGATCCTACGAGCAGTACTTC
-,TRBJ2-3,TRBV10-3,-,CAISGTDTQYF,TGTGCCATCAGTGGCACAGATACGCAGTATTTT
TRBD2,TRBJ2-7,TRBV20-1,-,CSASPLAGAYEQYF,TGCAGTGCTAGTCCTCTAGCGGGAGCCTACGAGCAGTACTTC
TRBD1,TRBJ1-1,TRBV9,-,CASSADRDTEAFF,TGTGCCAGCAGCGCAGACAGGGACACTGAAGCTTTCTTT
-,TRBJ2-6,TRBV7-3,-,CASSAMPGSGANVLTF,TGTGCCAGCAGCGCCATGCCTGGGTCTGGGGCCAACGTCCTGACTTTC
-,TRBJ1-5,TRBV11-1,-,CASSRDGNQPQHF,TGTGCCAGCAGCCGGGACGGAAATCAGCCCCAGCATTTT
TRBD2,TRBJ2-3,TRBV3-1/TRBV3-2,-,CASSQGLATDTQYF,TGTGCCAGCAGCCAAGGACTAGCCACAGATACGCAGTATTTT
TRBD2,TRBJ2-3,TRBV27,-,CASSQPGLAQDTQYF,TGTGCCAGCAGTCAACCGGGACTAGCGCAAGATACGCAGTATTTT
-,TRBJ1-1,TRBV7-8,-,CASSPQGLNTEAFF,TGTGCCAGCAGCCCGCAGGGTTTGAACACTGAAGCTTTCTTT
-,TRBJ1-1,TRBV30,-,CACSRGRNTEAFF,TGTGCCTGTTCCCGGGGGAGGAACACTGAAGCTTTCTTT
-,TRBJ2-1,TRBV15,once,CATSRGAGSGSYNEQFF,TGTGCCACCAGCAGAGGGGCAGGGTCCGGTTCCTACAATGAGCAGTTCTTC
-,TRBJ2-5,TRBV10-3,-,CAISESAGETQYF,TGTGCCATCAGTGAGTCGGCCGGGGAGACCCAGTACTTC
-,TRBJ2-7,TRBV28,-,CASSPPGAGEQYF,TGTGCCAGCAGTCCACCGGGGGCCGGCGAGCAGTACTTC
-,TRBJ2-2,TRBV12-3/TRBV12-4,-,CASRVAGGELFF,TGTGCCAGCAGGGTGGCTGGCGGGGAGCTGTTTTTT
TRBD1,TRBJ2-4,TRBV5-6,-,CASSRTGVAENIQYF,TGTGCCAGCAGCCGGACAGGGGTCGCGGAAAACATTCAGTACTTC
TRBD1,TRBJ2-7,TRBV5-5,-,CASSLDVRGLGEQYF,TGTGCCAGCAGCTTGGACGTCAGGGGGCTGGGCGAGCAGTACTTC
-,TRBJ2-1,TRBV12-3/TRBV12-4,once,CASSFLSYNEQFF,TGTGCCAGCAGTTTTTTGTCCTACAATGAGCAGTTCTTC
-,TRBJ2-1,TRBV27,few,CASSLRVVLNNEQFF,TGTGCCAGCAGTTTAAGGGTAGTTCTCAACAATGAGCAGTTCTTC
-,TRBJ2-1,TRBV14,-,CASSDFGGDSSYNEQFF,TGTGCCAGCAGCGATTTTGGCGGGGACAGCTCCTACAATGAGCAGTTCTTC
TRBD1,TRBJ2-7,TRBV5-6,-,CASSPGQGGSYEQYF,TGTGCCAGCAGCCCGGGACAGGGTGGGTCCTACGAGCAGTACTTC
-,TRBJ2-1,TRBV7-2,-,CASSPAPGAGKNEQFF,TGTGCCAGCAGCCCAGCGCCAGGGGCCGGTAAGAATGAGCAGTTCTTC
-,TRBJ1-4,TRBV11-2,-,CASSLDMFLANEKLFF,TGTGCCAGCAGCTTAGATATGTTCTTGGCTAATGAAAAACTGTTTTTT
-,TRBJ1-1,TRBV28,-,CASKLPWGQTEAFF,TGTGCCAGCAAACTCCCCTGGGGCCAAACTGAAGCTTTCTTT
TRBD2,TRBJ2-7,TRBV18,-,CASSPLAGGYEQYF,TGTGCCAGCTCACCCCTAGCGGGAGGGTACGAGCAGTACTTC
TRBD2,TRBJ2-3,TRBV27,-,CASSLLGGSGADTQYF,TGTGCCAGCAGTCTCCTAGGCGGGAGTGGCGCAGATACGCAGTATTTT
-,TRBJ1-1,TRBV29-1,-,CSVARRTEAFF,TGCAGCGTCGCAAGGAGAACTGAAGCTTTCTTT
-,TRBJ1-4,TRBV3-1/TRBV3-2,-,CASSQDAAPPKLFF,TGTGCCAGCAGCCAAGATGCGGCCCCACCAAAACTGTTTTTT
-,TRBJ2-1,TRBV4-2,-,CASSQDASVGLGPSGEQFF,TGTGCCAGCAGCCAAGACGCTAGCGTGGGGCTCGGGCCTTCGGGGGAGCAGTTCTTC
-,TRBJ2-1,TRBV29-1,-,CSARPGEEQFF,TGCAGCGCCAGGCCGGGAGAAGAGCAGTTCTTC
-,TRBJ2-7,TRBV6-5,-,CASTSGYEQYF,TGTGCCAGCACAAGTGGCTACGAGCAGTACTTC
-,TRBJ2-7,TRBV5-1,-,CASSNVRTVPLYEQYF,TGCGCCAGCAGCAATGTCAGGACGGTGCCCCTCTACGAGCAGTACTTC
-,TRBJ2-1,TRBV5-4,-,CASSLSGTHLLIEQFF,TGTGCCAGCAGCTTGTCCGGGACCCACTTACTCATTGAGCAGTTCTTC
-,TRBJ2-5,TRBV7-9,-,CASSRGGSQETQYF,TGTGCCAGCAGCCGTGGAGGCAGTCAGGAGACCCAGTACTTC
TRBD2,TRBJ2-1,TRBV20-1,few,CSASSFGGSSYNEQFF,TGCAGTGCTAGTTCCTTTGGCGGGAGCTCCTACAATGAGCAGTTCTTC
-,TRBJ2-3,TRBV6-5,-,CASRTVGLATDTQYF,TGTGCCAGCCGCACAGTAGGTCTAGCAACAGATACGCAGTATTTT
-,TRBJ1-1,TRBV6-5,few,CASSYSNRNTEAFF,TGTGCCAGCAGTTACTCGAACAGGAACACTGAAGCTTTCTTT
TRBD2,TRBJ2-1,TRBV27,-,CASSPGLAVNEQFF,TGTGCCAGCAGTCCGGGACTAGCGGTTAATGAGCAGTTCTTC
TRBD2,TRBJ2-7,TRBV11-2,once,CASSPPGLAGNEQYF,TGTGCCAGCAGCCCACCGGGACTAGCGGGAAACGAGCAGTACTTC
TRBD1,TRBJ2-1,TRBV9,-,CASSVAGQGLPYNEQFF,TGTGCCAGCAGCGTAGCCGGACAGGGGCTCCCTTACAATGAGCAGTTCTTC
-,TRBJ2-3,TRBV11-2,once,CASSSTYTDTQYF,TGTGCCAGCAGCTCTACGTACACAGATACGCAGTATTTT
-,TRBJ2-5,TRBV15,-,CATSRGLAEETQYF,TGTGCCACCAGCAGAGGCCTAGCCGAGGAGACCCAGTACTTC
-,TRBJ2-2,TRBV5-1,-,CASSLGNRDTGELFF,TGCGCCAGCAGCTTGGGCAACAGGGACACCGGGGAGCTGTTTTTT
-,TRBJ1-2,TRBV6-1,-,CASSEALLYQTVQDGYTF,TGTGCCAGCAGTGAAGCGCTGTTGTATCAGACGGTACAGGATGGCTACACCTTC
-,TRBJ1-1,TRBV28,-,CASSFHGGRVEAFF,TGTGCCAGCAGTTTCCATGGAGGGAGAGTTGAAGCTTTCTTT